A single sample is the source of the 10 T cell receptor beta chains below, sequenced in a study of beta chain features in type 1 diabetes. Reverse transcribing all isolated RNA meant expressed TCRB transcripts were sequenced. The assay was immunoSEQ multiplex PCR, and TCRdb's table has in-frame clones only and misses some. This sample has approximately 160,000 clones, with less than 9.5% found just once. Sequenced input: central memory CD4+ T cells from blood. Every receptor here comes from a man between 18 and 35 years old in good health.

The rearrangement joins TRBV29-1 to TRBJ1-2; TRBD1 agrees at 12 bases. The CDR3 contains 14 residues. V gave up 0 bases and J gave up 8 bases; unmatched junction bases: 4. Per the germline V gene, CDR1 is SQVTM and CDR2 is ANQGSEA. The CDR3 is CSVEDFGTGGGYTF. CDR3 DNA sequence: TGCAGCGTTGAAGATTTCGGGACAGGGGGCGGCTACACCTTC.

This clone was counted a few times. The chain has TRBV6-5 and TRBJ1-2; 9 bases map to TRBD1. Germline trimming cut 2 bases from V and 3 bases from J; bases unmatched to any gene: 4. The CDR3 is made up of 15 amino acids. Germline V gene sequence: CDR1 MNHEY, CDR2 SVGAGI. CDR3 region: CASSYQGQGDYGYTF. Here the CDR3 DNA reads TGTGCCAGCAGTTACCAGGGACAGGGCGACTATGGCTACACCTTC.

This clone was observed a single time. This chain connects TRBV28 to TRBJ1-4, with 7 positions matching TRBD1. Germline CDR1 MDHEN, CDR2 SYDVKM. V dropped 5 bases and J dropped 8; count of bases not matched to a gene: 8. The CDR3 length is 14 residues. In nucleotides, the CDR3 is TGTGCCAGCAGTCCCCTAGACAGGGTCGAAAAACTGTTTTTT. This codes for CASSPLDRVEKLFF. Full variable domain (remainder filled in from reference TRBV28 and TRBJ1-4): DVKVTQSSRYLVKRTGEKVFLECVQDMDHENMFWYRQDPGLGLRLIYFSYDVKMKEKGDIPEGYSVSREKKERFSLILESASTNQTSMYLCASSPLDRVEKLFFGSGTQLSVL.

J is TRBJ1-2 and V is TRBV7-3, with D perhaps TRBD1 (5 bases). Germline V CDR1 and CDR2: SGHTA, FQGTGA. The V end was cut by 2 bases, the J end by 7 bases, with 5 bases between. This CDR3 has 11 amino acids. CDR3: CASSLQGGYTF. In nucleotides, the CDR3 is TGTGCCAGCAGCTTACAGGGTGGCTACACCTTC.

This clone was seen repeatedly, ten times or more. The rearrangement uses TRBV9 and TRBJ1-2, with D perhaps TRBD1 (6 bases). The CDR3 covers 14 residues. The germline V gene encodes CDR1 SGDLS and CDR2 YYNGEE. V dropped 0 bases and J dropped 3 bases, with 9 bases sitting between them. The CDR3 here is CASSVGGRDYGYTF. For the CDR3, the DNA is TGTGCCAGCAGCGTAGGGGGGCGCGACTATGGCTACACCTTC.

The chain has TRBV18 and TRBJ2-7; the match to TRBD1 covers 7 bases. The CDR3 runs 16 residues. V shed 2 bases, J shed 3 bases, and the junction held 10 bases outside the gene matches. Germline assignment: CDR1 KGHSH and CDR2 LQKENI. The CDR3 spells CASSPSIRDSRYEQYF. For the CDR3, the DNA is TGTGCCAGCTCACCATCAATCCGGGACAGCCGCTACGAGCAGTACTTC.

This clone was found a few times. The chain is built from TRBV5-1 and TRBJ1-2, with D possibly being TRBD1 (5 bases). V shed 0 bases and J shed 5 bases, with 11 bases lying between them. CDR1 SGHRS and CDR2 YFSETQ come from the germline V gene. The CDR3 covers 14 residues. The CDR3 DNA reads as TGCGCCAGCAGCTTGGTTTTTCGGGGGTATGGCTACACCTTC. Its translation: CASSLVFRGYGYTF.

This clone was seen a handful of times. This chain connects TRBV9 to TRBJ2-3; D not certain. Germline V gene data show CDR1 as SGDLS and CDR2 as YYNGEE. This CDR3 has 13 amino acids. V was trimmed by 1 base and J by 3 bases, leaving 6 bases between them. The CDR3 is CASSVTDTDTQYF. CDR3 DNA: TGTGCCAGCAGCGTAACTGATACAGATACGCAGTATTTT.

The rearrangement joins TRBV27 to TRBJ2-3; no reliable D call. This CDR3 has 12 residues. Trimming took 4 bases from V and 1 from J, leaving 3 bases between them. Germline CDR1 and CDR2: MNHEY and SMNVEV (reference sequence). CDR3 DNA: TGTGCCAGCAGTTCTGGCACAGATACGCAGTATTTT. This gives the protein CASSSGTDTQYF.

In its sample, this clone was seen many times. The rearrangement joins TRBV30 to TRBJ1-2; perhaps TRBD1 as D (5 bases). This CDR3 has 13 amino acids. The germline V and J ends were trimmed by 2 bases and 8 bases, with 15 bases remaining between them. Germline values: CDR1 GTSNPN, CDR2 SVGIG (reference sequence). CDR3 residues: CAWSSQERGGYTF. For the CDR3, the DNA is TGTGCCTGGAGTTCACAGGAGAGAGGCGGCTACACCTTC.